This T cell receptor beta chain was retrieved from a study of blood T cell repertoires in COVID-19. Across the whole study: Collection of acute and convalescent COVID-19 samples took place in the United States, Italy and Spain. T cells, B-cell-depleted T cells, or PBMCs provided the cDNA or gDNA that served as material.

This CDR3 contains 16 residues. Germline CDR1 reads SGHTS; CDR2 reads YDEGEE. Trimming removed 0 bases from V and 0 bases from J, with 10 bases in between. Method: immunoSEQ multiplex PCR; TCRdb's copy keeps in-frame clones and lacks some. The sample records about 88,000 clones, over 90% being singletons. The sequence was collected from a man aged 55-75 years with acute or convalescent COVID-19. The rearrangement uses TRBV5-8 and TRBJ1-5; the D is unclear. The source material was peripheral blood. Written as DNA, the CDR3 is TGTGCCAGCAGCTTGGCGGCGGGATATAGCAATCAGCCCCAGCATTTT. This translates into CASSLAAGYSNQPQHF.